This T cell receptor (beta chain) was identified in a study of PD-1 blockade in mismatch repair-deficient tumors. The wider study: Patients had 12 to 13 mismatch repair-deficient cancer types and were previously treated and progressing. Notes on the study in general: Rapid post-treatment expansion, then contraction, generally preceding radiologic response, marked tumor-resident clones.

Germline V gives CDR1 MNHEY, CDR2 SMNVEV (reference sequence). The CDR3 has 14 residues. V shed 3 bases and J 5 bases; nucleotides not matched to a gene: 4. Sequencing was performed with immunoSEQ multiplex PCR; in TCRdb, only in-frame clones are kept and a portion is missing. The sample carries more than 11,000 clones, around 84% recorded once. Time point of the sample: 10-day in vitro stimulation with candidate neoantigen peptide 4. An approximately nine-day in vitro culture was run per each of seven reactive peptides. As for this clone: Its antigen is as yet unknown.

The chain couples TRBV27 to TRBJ2-5, with 9 bases fitting TRBD2. The material sequenced was cells cultured in vitro, taken from a patient treated with pembrolizumab. The receptor comes from an adult with mismatch repair-deficient cancer. The CDR3 region has the DNA TGTGCCAGCAGTTTCGCGGGAGGGCCTGAGACCCAGTACTTC. It specifies CASSFAGGPETQYF.